The 21 T cell receptor beta chains below were found in one sample sequenced in a study of OX40 agonist ivuxolimab in advanced cancers. Sequencing was performed with immunoSEQ multiplex PCR; in TCRdb, only in-frame clones are kept and a portion is missing. This sample has about 45,000 clones, with approximately 91% found just once. This sample comprised CD4+ or CD8+ T cells sorted from blood, obtained in a trial of the OX40 agonist ivuxolimab. These receptors came from an adult with an advanced solid tumor such as melanoma, head and neck, liver or kidney cancer.

The chain carries TRBV2 and TRBJ2-3; tentative D call: TRBD2 (7 bases). CDR3 size: 15 residues. Trimming removed 8 bases at V and 0 bases at J, with 15 bases between. Per the germline V gene, CDR1 is SNHLY and CDR2 is FYNNEI. The CDR3 protein is CASVLSGGSTDTQYF. The CDR3 nucleotides are TGTGCCAGCGTCTTGTCGGGGGGCAGCACAGATACGCAGTATTTT.

The chain is built from TRBV20-1 and TRBJ1-1; D is undetermined. The CDR3 is made up of 11 amino acids. Per germline, CDR1 DFQATT and CDR2 SNEGSKA (reference sequence). V gave up 6 bases and J gave up 0 bases, with 5 bases separating them. CDR3 sequence (DNA): TGCAGTGCCCCTATGAACACTGAAGCTTTCTTT. This sequence encodes CSAPMNTEAFF.

V is TRBV29-1 and J is TRBJ1-5; 8 bases are a match to TRBD1. V dropped 5 bases and J dropped 1; count of bases not matched to a gene: 1. Looked up from germline, CDR1 is SQVTM and CDR2 is ANQGSEA. There are 13 residues in the CDR3. The chain's CDR3 is CSVPGGSNQPQHF. The CDR3 DNA sequence: TGCAGCGTTCCAGGGGGCAGCAATCAGCCCCAGCATTTT.

The chain recombines TRBV5-6 with TRBJ2-1; 9 bases line up with TRBD2. Germline V gene data show CDR1 as SGHDT and CDR2 as YYEEEE. The V and J ends lost 1 base and 10 bases, in that order; junction bases with no gene match: 12. The CDR3 length is 16 residues. The CDR3 protein is CASSLRLAGMLGEQFF. The CDR3 DNA reads TGTGCCAGCAGCTTGCGGCTAGCGGGAATGTTGGGAGAGCAGTTCTTC. Combining the CDR3 with reference TRBV5-6 and TRBJ2-1 gives the whole variable domain DAGVTQSPTHLIKTRGQQVTLRCSPKSGHDTVSWYQQALGQGPQFIFQYYEEEERQRGNFPDRFSGHQFPNYSSELNVNALLLGDSALYLCASSLRLAGMLGEQFFGPGTRLTVL.

For the CDR3, the DNA is TGTGCCAGCAGCTTAGGGGACAGCGTAAATCAGCCCCAGCATTTT. Translated, it gives CASSLGDSVNQPQHF. V usage is TRBV7-9 and J usage is TRBJ1-5, with TRBD1 matching 7 bases. This CDR3 is 15 amino acids long. CDR1 and CDR2 (germline): SEHNR, FQNEAQ (reference sequence). Unmatched junction bases numbered 4, after V lost 1 base and J lost 4 bases.

This clone rates as medium-sized. This rearrangement joins TRBV20-1 to TRBJ2-2; D ambiguous. CDR1 and CDR2 from the germline V gene are DFQATT and SNEGSKA (reference sequence). The V end lost 6 bases, the J end lost 9 bases, and 11 bases lay between the germline ends. This CDR3 is built from 11 residues. CDR3 protein: CSAASFRELFF. The CDR3 DNA follows: TGCAGTGCAGCCAGTTTCCGGGAGCTGTTTTTT.

The J gene is TRBJ2-1, the V gene TRBV15; 11 nucleotides agree with TRBD2. V lost 8 bases and J lost 9; bases outside the gene matches: 9. This CDR3 region has 14 residues. Germline values: CDR1 LNHNV, CDR2 YYDKDF (reference sequence). The DNA of the CDR3 is TGTGCCACCGGCTTGGGACTAGCGGACGGTGAGCAGTTCTTC. It codes for CATGLGLADGEQFF.

The CDR3 sequence: CASSYGPLRGNTIYF. In DNA form, the CDR3 reads TGTGCCAGCAGTTACGGGCCCCTCCGTGGAAACACCATATATTTT. V and J are TRBV6-5 and TRBJ1-3; no clear D gene. Trimming cost V 2 bases and J 3 bases, with 11 bases left between them. Germline V CDR1 and CDR2: MNHEY, SVGAGI. This CDR3 has 15 residues.

This clone was recorded once. The V gene is TRBV6-5, the J gene TRBJ2-6; maybe TRBD1 (5 bases). V lost 5 bases, J lost 5 bases, and 10 bases lay in between. This CDR3 contains 14 residues. Germline V gene data show CDR1 as MNHEY and CDR2 as SVGAGI. The CDR3 reads CASSGQSRANVLTF. The CDR3 bases are TGTGCCAGCAGTGGACAAAGTCGGGCCAACGTCCTGACTTTC.

The chain employs TRBV27 and TRBJ1-1; D is possibly TRBD1 (5 bases). Trimming took 5 bases from V and 2 from J, leaving 12 bases between them. Germline CDR1 reads MNHEY; CDR2 reads SMNVEV (reference sequence). The CDR3 covers 14 residues. CDR3 residues: CASSRQSSNTEAFF. In DNA form, the CDR3 reads TGTGCCAGCAGTCGACAGTCTTCAAACACTGAAGCTTTCTTT.

CDR3 in DNA: TGTGCCAGCAGCCGACAGGGACACCACGAGCAGTACTTC. Its protein is CASSRQGHHEQYF. The gene calls are TRBV7-9 and TRBJ2-7; 7 nucleotides line up with TRBD1. This CDR3 has 13 residues. With V trimmed by 5 bases and J by 5 bases, 6 bases remained unmatched. CDR1 and CDR2 from the germline V gene are SEHNR and FQNEAQ (reference sequence).

The V call is TRBV5-1, the J call TRBJ1-1; weak D call: TRBD1 (5 bases). The V gene lost 4 bases and the J gene lost 0 bases, with 10 bases spanning the gap. This CDR3 spans 14 amino acids. Germline V gene lookup returns CDR1 SGHRS and CDR2 YFSETQ. The CDR3 reads CASSEGLLNTEAFF. In DNA, the CDR3 is TGCGCCAGCAGCGAGGGACTCTTGAACACTGAAGCTTTCTTT.

The genes are TRBV4-1 and TRBJ2-7; maybe TRBD2 (5 bases). The CDR3 is made up of 13 amino acids. Trimming removed 0 bases at V and 7 bases at J, with 10 bases between. Per the germline V gene, CDR1 is MGHRA and CDR2 is YSYEKL. CDR3 protein: CASSQDRPGEQYF. DNA of the CDR3: TGCGCCAGCAGCCAAGATCGTCCGGGGGAGCAGTACTTC.

As DNA, the CDR3 is TGTGCCAGTGGGCAGGGCGGAGAGACCCAGTACTTC. This translates into CASGQGGETQYF. The chain carries TRBV19 and TRBJ2-5; the D gene is possibly TRBD1 (5 bases). CDR3 length equals 12 residues. The germline V gene encodes CDR1 LNHDA and CDR2 SQIVND (reference sequence). Deletions cut 8 bases from V and 4 bases from J, with 11 bases between.

A note on this clone: Relative to the germline gene, one junction end is altered; a read error may explain this. The rearrangement uses TRBV9 and TRBJ2-6; TRBD1 aligns across 8 bases. Per the germline V gene, CDR1 is SGDLS and CDR2 is YYNGEE. The CDR3 covers 14 residues. CDR3: CASSVLTGGNVLTF. CDR3 nucleotides: TGTGCCAGCAGCGTACTAACAGGGGGCAACGTCCTGACTTTC. Full variable domain (outside the CDR3, taken from reference TRBV9 and TRBJ2-6): DSGVTQTPKHLITATGQRVTLRCSPRSGDLSVYWYQQSLDQGLQFLIQYYNGEERAKGNILERFSAQQFPDLHSELNLSSLELGDSALYFCASSVLTGGNVLTFGAGSRLTVL.

This clone showed up just once. The rearrangement joins TRBV4-1 to TRBJ2-5; 15 positions match TRBD2. CDR1 and CDR2 from the germline V gene are MGHRA and YSYEKL. V shed 4 bases and J 3 bases; nucleotides not matched to a gene: 9. The CDR3 is made up of 18 amino acids. For the CDR3, the DNA is TGCGCCAGCAGCCCCAATGGACTAGCGGGAGGGCCAAAAGAGACCCAGTACTTC. Amino acids: CASSPNGLAGGPKETQYF.

This clone was found once. The V gene is TRBV7-3, the J gene TRBJ1-4, with 8 positions matching TRBD1. The V gene end was trimmed by 11 bases and the J gene end by 8 bases; junction bases not matched to a gene: 13. The CDR3 loop spans 14 amino acids. Germline CDR1 is SGHTA and CDR2 is FQGTGA. CDR3 in amino acids: CALRFETGEEKLFF. The CDR3 region has the DNA TGTGCCCTCCGCTTTGAGACAGGGGAGGAAAAACTGTTTTTT.

This chain joins TRBV7-6 and TRBJ2-3; D is undetermined. Germline CDR1 SGHVS, CDR2 FNYEAQ. The CDR3 extends over 19 amino acids. The V end lost 5 bases, the J end lost 0 bases, and 24 bases lay between the germline ends. Here the CDR3 DNA reads TGTGCCAGCAGCGAATCCCCGGCTCTACTTGGACCGAGCACAGATACGCAGTATTTT. Translated, it gives CASSESPALLGPSTDTQYF.

The chain employs TRBV5-1 and TRBJ2-7, with 13 bases lining up with TRBD2. Germline V gene sequence: CDR1 SGHRS, CDR2 YFSETQ. V shed 3 bases and J 4 bases; nucleotides not matched to a gene: 7. The CDR3 is made up of 16 amino acids. For the CDR3, the DNA is TGCGCCAGCAGCTCCGGACTAGCGGGAGTAAAATACGAGCAGTACTTC. Translating gives CASSSGLAGVKYEQYF. Complete variable domain (other parts from reference TRBV5-1 and TRBJ2-7): KAGVTQTPRYLIKTRGQQVTLSCSPISGHRSVSWYQQTPGQGLQFLFEYFSETQRNKGNFPGRFSGRQFSNSRSEMNVSTLELGDSALYLCASSSGLAGVKYEQYFGPGTRLTVT.

The gene calls are TRBV9 and TRBJ1-6; D not resolved. Germline V gene data show CDR1 as SGDLS and CDR2 as YYNGEE. The CDR3 runs to 15 residues. V was pared by 3 bases and J by 14 bases, with 21 bases between. CDR3 amino acids: CASSGLLGGSTALHF. Written as DNA, the CDR3 is TGTGCCAGCAGCGGCCTTTTGGGAGGGTCCACGGCCCTCCACTTT.

The chain links TRBV2 to TRBJ2-2, with D unresolved. Germline V gives CDR1 SNHLY, CDR2 FYNNEI. The V end was cut by 8 bases, the J end by 4 bases, with 8 bases between. The CDR3 runs 12 residues. The chain's CDR3 is CASLGPTGELFF. In nucleotides, the CDR3 is TGTGCCAGCCTAGGACCCACCGGGGAGCTGTTTTTT.